This is a list of T cell receptor beta chains from one sample in a study of T cells after yellow fever vaccination. One entry per CDR3 protein results from TCRdb running MiXCR on the 5' RACE reads. The data hold 620,000 or so distinct CDR3 sequences, with over 9% observed a single time. The specimen comprised PBMCs, sampled on the day of the yellow fever booster vaccination. The receptors here all came from a man younger than 40 who received the YFV17D yellow fever vaccine. Both conserved end residues are part of each CDR3.

v_call	cdr3_aa
TRBV7-8	CASSLVSGGLPPPTQYF
TRBV12-3/TRBV12-4	CASSSDFSQPQHF
TRBV4-3	CASSPTSGSPYEQYF
TRBV29-1	CSVEGVYEQYF
TRBV25-1	CASSPPRAWGTDTQYF
TRBV6-2/TRBV6-3	CASSSKASSYNEQFF
TRBV5-6	CASSRPVGEQYF
TRBV10-3	CAISEHSYEQYF
TRBV5-5	CASSINVLGTEAFF
TRBV5-6	CASSRWTSGYTDTQYF
TRBV7-9	CASSGKGQGQAGELFF
TRBV20-1	CSASRTSGRAADTQYF
TRBV29-1	CSVDYSGSSLSEQFF
TRBV4-2	CASSQDLGSYFGPPSYNEQFF
TRBV9	CASSVDGSGANVLTF
TRBV20-1	CSARDPSTTSQDTQYF
TRBV6-1	CASSHGTDNQPQHF
TRBV19	CASSTSGSRFGQPQHF